Listed here are 30 T cell receptor beta chains from one sample, sequenced in a study of T cell changes during pregnancy in multiple sclerosis (dated by TCRdb to about 2019). The method behind the library was the immunoSEQ multiplex PCR assay. The table was pulled from immuneACCESS by TCRdb, which kept in-frame rearrangements only. Such tables lose some clones; where checked, under half of the loss comes from unresolved V genes, and the rest has no known cause. The sample yields tens of thousands of clones; 90% were counted once. The ten largest clones capture 0.5% to 0.65% of the sample. The source was CD4+ T cells from peripheral blood mononuclear cells, collected in the third trimester of pregnancy. All receptors come from a female donor in good health, enrolled as a control in a pregnancy study.

This chain links TRBV9 with TRBJ2-2; D might be TRBD2 (5 bases). V was shortened by 0 bases and J by 4 bases, with 13 bases between the two germline ends. This CDR3 contains 16 residues. CDR1 and CDR2 from the germline V gene are SGDLS and YYNGEE. In DNA form, the CDR3 reads TGTGCCAGCAGCGTAGCCCTCAGAGAGGGCACCGGGGAGCTGTTTTTT. Its protein product is CASSVALREGTGELFF.

The gene calls are TRBV19 and TRBJ1-3; D remains unclear. Germline CDR1 and CDR2: LNHDA and SQIVND (reference sequence). The CDR3 length is 13 residues. Deletions cut 7 bases from V and 3 bases from J, with 10 bases between. CDR3 in amino acids: CASISGGGNTIYF. CDR3 nucleotide sequence: TGTGCCAGTATCTCGGGTGGTGGAAACACCATATATTTT.

This chain connects TRBV14 to TRBJ2-1, with TRBD2 matching 8 bases. The CDR3 extends over 17 amino acids. Germline values: CDR1 SGHDN, CDR2 FVKESK. With V trimmed by 3 bases and J by 5 bases, 12 bases remained unmatched. As DNA, the CDR3 is TGTGCCAGCAGCCATTCTTGGGGGGCGGGAGGTAACAATGAGCAGTTCTTC. Residues: CASSHSWGAGGNNEQFF.

This clone was seen a handful of times. The chain combines TRBV11-3 with TRBJ2-1; D is ambiguous. V was trimmed by 3 bases and J by 9 bases, leaving 6 bases between them. Looked up from germline, CDR1 is SGHNT and CDR2 is YENEEA. The CDR3 runs to 11 residues. CDR3 sequence: CASSFDSEQFF. In DNA form, the CDR3 reads TGTGCCAGCAGCTTTGATAGTGAGCAGTTCTTC.

The V gene is TRBV5-6, the J gene TRBJ1-6; D ambiguous. Per the germline V gene, CDR1 is SGHDT and CDR2 is YYEEEE. Trimming cost V 3 bases and J 3 bases, with 13 bases left between them. This CDR3 is 16 amino acids long. CDR3 coding DNA: TGTGCCAGCAGCTCATTACGGACTCTCTATAATTCACCCCTCCACTTT. It is translated as CASSSLRTLYNSPLHF.

V usage is TRBV7-9 and J usage is TRBJ2-5, with 8 bases lining up with TRBD2. Losses at the gene ends were 2 bases for V and 5 bases for J; bases not matched to a gene: 7. The germline V gene encodes CDR1 SEHNR and CDR2 FQNEAQ (reference sequence). The CDR3 is 15 amino acids. CDR3 sequence (DNA): TGTGCCAGCAGCTTATCCGCGGGGGGCGGGGAGACCCAGTACTTC. It encodes CASSLSAGGGETQYF.

The V and J genes are TRBV6-1 and TRBJ2-7, with 10 bases aligning to TRBD1. Trimming removed 1 base from V and 4 bases from J; junction bases left unmatched: 4. Germline loops: CDR1 MNHNS, CDR2 SASEGT. This CDR3 is built from 15 residues. CDR3 nucleotides: TGTGCCAGCAGTGAAGAGGGACAGGGGTCATACGAGCAGTACTTC. Protein: CASSEEGQGSYEQYF.

The rearrangement links TRBV4-1 to TRBJ2-7; the D gene is possibly TRBD1 (6 bases). V was pared by 2 bases and J by 2 bases, with 16 bases between. The length of the CDR3 is 16 residues. Germline lookup yields CDR1 MGHRA and CDR2 YSYEKL. The CDR3 DNA sequence: TGCGCCAGCAGCCAACCTACAGGGTTCGCCCCCTACGAGCAGTACTTC. This codes for CASSQPTGFAPYEQYF.

By sample share, this clone is medium-sized (0.01 to 0.1%). The junction differs from germline at one of its ends, possibly a read error. V is TRBV5-6 and J is TRBJ2-7; TRBD2 matches 8 bases. The CDR3 contains 13 residues. Germline values: CDR1 SGHDT, CDR2 YYEEEE. CDR3 region: CASSLTSGGGENF. Written as DNA, the CDR3 is TGTGCCAGCAGCTTGACTAGCGGAGGGGGGGAGAACTTC. Full variable domain (missing parts from reference TRBV5-6 and TRBJ2-7): DAGVTQSPTHLIKTRGQQVTLRCSPKSGHDTVSWYQQALGQGPQFIFQYYEEEERQRGNFPDRFSGHQFPNYSSELNVNALLLGDSALYLCASSLTSGGGENFGPGTRLTVT.

V gene TRBV7-9 combines with J gene TRBJ1-2; D remains unclear. The V gene lost 0 bases and the J gene lost 7 bases, with 9 bases spanning the gap. Germline CDR1 reads SEHNR; CDR2 reads FQNEAQ (reference sequence). CDR3 length equals 13 residues. CDR3 protein: CASSLAQPGGYTF. For the CDR3, the DNA is TGTGCCAGCAGCTTAGCGCAACCAGGTGGCTACACCTTC.

The chain carries TRBV5-1 and TRBJ1-4; possibly TRBD1 for D (5 bases). Trimming stripped 5 bases from V and 4 bases from J, with 18 bases between. There are 16 residues in the CDR3. CDR1 is SGHRS, CDR2 YFSETQ, per germline. CDR3 protein: CASSFSPGTDNEKLFF. In DNA, the CDR3 is TGCGCCAGCAGTTTTAGCCCCGGGACTGATAATGAAAAACTGTTTTTT.

The chain uses TRBV11-2 and TRBJ2-2; D is perhaps TRBD2 (6 bases). The CDR3 totals 16 residues. Trimming left V 1 base short and J 0 bases short, with 9 bases between. In germline, CDR1 is SGHAT, CDR2 FQNNGV. CDR3 bases: TGTGCCAGCAGCTTAGTCAGGACTACGAACACCGGGGAGCTGTTTTTT. Translating gives CASSLVRTTNTGELFF.

The chain is built from TRBV7-8 and TRBJ1-4; TRBD1 is a possible D gene (5 bases). CDR3 length: 19 amino acids. The germline V gene has CDR1 SGHVS and CDR2 FQNEAQ. V lost 1 base to trimming and J lost 7 bases, with 25 bases between them. The CDR3, as DNA: TGTGCCAGCAGCTTAGGGGTTTGGGGGGGGGACTATCGTGTTGAAAAACTGTTTTTT. Its translation is CASSLGVWGGDYRVEKLFF. The entire variable domain, with the rest obtained from reference TRBV7-8 and TRBJ1-4, is as follows: GAGVSQSPRYKVAKRGQDVALRCDPISGHVSLFWYQQALGQGPEFLTYFQNEAQLDKSGLPSDRFFAERPEGSVSTLKIQRTQQEDSAVYLCASSLGVWGGDYRVEKLFFGSGTQLSVL.

This clone was seen once. The chain couples TRBV5-4 to TRBJ2-1; 7 bases match TRBD1. V lost 0 bases, J lost 4 bases, and 4 bases stayed unmatched. Per germline, CDR1 SGHNT and CDR2 YYREEE (reference sequence). The CDR3 runs to 15 residues. CDR3 bases: TGTGCCAGCAGCTTGGTGGGACAGAGTTACAATGAGCAGTTCTTC. This encodes CASSLVGQSYNEQFF.

The chain has TRBV6-1 and TRBJ2-2; weak D call: TRBD2 (5 bases). Germline values: CDR1 MNHNS, CDR2 SASEGT. The ends were cut back, 1 base at V and 1 base at J, with 10 bases in the middle. The CDR3 is 16 residues long. In nucleotides, the CDR3 is TGTGCCAGCAGTGAAGTTGGAGGCTGGAACACCGGGGAGCTGTTTTTT. It yields the protein CASSEVGGWNTGELFF.

This clone was seen just once. The rearrangement links TRBV10-1 to TRBJ1-1; D unclear. The CDR3 covers 13 residues. The V end lost 5 bases, the J end lost 0 bases, and 7 bases lay between the germline ends. Per germline, CDR1 WNHNN and CDR2 SYGVQD (reference sequence). The CDR3 DNA follows: TGCGCCAGCAGTTCACAGCTGAACACTGAAGCTTTCTTT. Its protein product is CASSSQLNTEAFF.

The chain uses TRBV14 and TRBJ2-3, with D hard to call. Germline CDR1 reads SGHDN; CDR2 reads FVKESK. V lost 8 bases and J lost 1, with 13 bases in between. The CDR3 runs to 14 residues. CDR3 coding DNA: TGTGCCAGCCAATTGGCGGCCCGCACAGATACGCAGTATTTT. It is translated as CASQLAARTDTQYF.

V usage is TRBV5-1 and J usage is TRBJ1-2; 7 nucleotides align to TRBD1. Looked up from germline, CDR1 is SGHRS and CDR2 is YFSETQ. The CDR3 covers 14 residues. V lost 3 bases, J lost 2 bases, and 4 bases stayed unmatched. As DNA, the CDR3 is TGCGCCAGCAGCTCGGGACAGCTAAACTATGGCTACACCTTC. It specifies CASSSGQLNYGYTF.

J is TRBJ1-5 and V is TRBV7-2; possible D gene TRBD1, 5 bases. The CDR3 totals 14 residues. CDR1 and CDR2 from the germline V gene are SGHTA and FQGNSA. Trimming cost V 5 bases and J 4 bases, with 12 bases left between them. CDR3 sequence (DNA): TGTGCCAGCAGCCCCGGGGGTAAAAATCAGCCCCAGCATTTT. Translation: CASSPGGKNQPQHF.

This chain uses TRBV11-2 with TRBJ1-1; TRBD1 agrees at 8 bases. Trimming at V came to 5 bases and at J to 1 base, leaving 12 bases not matched to a gene. The germline V gene has CDR1 SGHAT and CDR2 FQNNGV. This CDR3 is built from 17 residues. CDR3 DNA sequence: TGTGCCAGCAGCCTCGACAGGGGTTTTGCAGGGAACACTGAAGCTTTCTTT. As protein: CASSLDRGFAGNTEAFF.

The chain has TRBV27 and TRBJ1-1, with D perhaps matching TRBD1 (6 bases). CDR3 length: 11 amino acids. Looked up from germline, CDR1 is MNHEY and CDR2 is SMNVEV (reference sequence). Trimming took off 3 bases at V and 7 bases at J, with 6 bases between the two ends. CDR3 sequence: CASSFRGEAFF. CDR3 nucleotide sequence: TGTGCCAGCAGTTTCAGGGGTGAAGCTTTCTTT.

The CDR3 nucleotides are TGCGCCAGCAGCTCTCTAGAGGGCGTTACTGGGGAGCAGTACTTC. This sequence encodes CASSSLEGVTGEQYF. V and J are TRBV5-1 and TRBJ2-7, with D possibly TRBD2 on 5 matching bases. The CDR3 is 15 residues long. V lost 3 bases to trimming and J lost 7 bases, with 20 bases between them. The V gene's germline CDR1 is SGHRS and CDR2 YFSETQ.

The chain links TRBV19 to TRBJ1-4; 8 bases align to TRBD1. V lost 4 bases and J lost 8; bases outside the gene matches: 9. The CDR3 is made up of 15 amino acids. Germline V gives CDR1 LNHDA, CDR2 SQIVND (reference sequence). In DNA, the CDR3 is TGTGCCAGTAGTAGGGCCGGGACAGGACGCGAAAAACTGTTTTTT. As protein: CASSRAGTGREKLFF.

V gene TRBV2 combines with J gene TRBJ2-2; 9 nucleotides align to TRBD2. The J segment lost 2 bases and the V segment lost 1 base, leaving 8 bases of the junction unmatched. CDR1 is SNHLY, CDR2 FYNNEI, per germline. This CDR3 spans 18 amino acids. The DNA for the CDR3 is TGTGCCAGCAGTGAAGGTCCTAGCGGGGCAAAAAACACCGGGGAGCTGTTTTTT. Translation gives CASSEGPSGAKNTGELFF.

This chain links TRBV19 with TRBJ1-2; TRBD1 matches at 8 bases. The CDR3 consists of 14 residues. J was trimmed by 7 bases and V by 6 bases; bases with no gene match: 10. Germline V gene data show CDR1 as LNHDA and CDR2 as SQIVND (reference sequence). The chain's CDR3 is CASSRDRTSGGYTF. In DNA, the CDR3 is TGTGCCAGTAGCCGGGACAGGACGTCGGGTGGCTACACCTTC.

The chain has TRBV5-1 and TRBJ2-1, with D unresolved. Germline assignment: CDR1 SGHRS and CDR2 YFSETQ. Trimming left V 5 bases short and J 0 bases short, with 12 bases between. The length of the CDR3 is 15 residues. CDR3 in amino acids: CASRQASVSYNEQFF. In DNA form, the CDR3 reads TGCGCCAGCAGACAAGCTAGTGTCTCCTACAATGAGCAGTTCTTC.

The chain has TRBV19 and TRBJ2-2, with TRBD2 matching over 10 bases. Germline CDR1 reads LNHDA; CDR2 reads SQIVND (reference sequence). The CDR3 length is 16 residues. Trimming took 5 bases from V and 1 from J; bases not matched to a gene: 4. CDR3 loop: CASSPPSGGNTGELFF. The CDR3 nucleotides are TGTGCCAGTAGTCCGCCTAGCGGGGGGAACACCGGGGAGCTGTTTTTT. Full variable domain (outside the CDR3, taken from reference TRBV19 and TRBJ2-2): DGGITQSPKYLFRKEGQNVTLSCEQNLNHDAMYWYRQDPGQGLRLIYYSQIVNDFQKGDIAEGYSVSREKKESFPLTVTSAQKNPTAFYLCASSPPSGGNTGELFFGEGSRLTVL.

Comments on this clone: No conserved phenylalanine or tryptophan is present at the end of the CDR3, so a read error is the likely explanation. No DNA is shown, since the ends of the CDR3 on it are uncertain; the CDR3 is the one TCRdb lists. This chain connects TRBV28 to TRBJ1-2; the D call TRBD1 from the table was never checked on the DNA. The CDR3 has 12 residues if both end residues are counted. From germline, CDR1 is MDHEN and CDR2 SYDVKM. The CDR3 sequence is CASSTPAGLSLT.

The rearrangement joins TRBV14 to TRBJ2-1; 8 bases map to TRBD2. Trimming removed 0 bases from V and 11 bases from J; junction bases left unmatched: 9. Germline loops: CDR1 SGHDN, CDR2 FVKESK. This CDR3 is built from 15 residues. DNA of the CDR3: TGTGCCAGCAGCCAAGAAGTAGCGGGAAACCCTAAGCAGTTCTTC. Residues: CASSQEVAGNPKQFF.

This chain uses TRBV7-8 with TRBJ2-3; TRBD2 matches at 8 bases. The V and J ends lost 8 bases and 4 bases, in that order; junction bases with no gene match: 8. The CDR3 is 14 residues long. The V gene's germline CDR1 is SGHVS and CDR2 FQNEAQ. The CDR3 here is CASGASGSPDTQYF. The CDR3 nucleotides read TGTGCCAGCGGGGCAAGCGGGAGTCCAGATACGCAGTATTTT. Together with reference TRBV7-8 and TRBJ2-3, the CDR3 gives the full variable domain: GAGVSQSPRYKVAKRGQDVALRCDPISGHVSLFWYQQALGQGPEFLTYFQNEAQLDKSGLPSDRFFAERPEGSVSTLKIQRTQQEDSAVYLCASGASGSPDTQYFGPGTRLTVL.